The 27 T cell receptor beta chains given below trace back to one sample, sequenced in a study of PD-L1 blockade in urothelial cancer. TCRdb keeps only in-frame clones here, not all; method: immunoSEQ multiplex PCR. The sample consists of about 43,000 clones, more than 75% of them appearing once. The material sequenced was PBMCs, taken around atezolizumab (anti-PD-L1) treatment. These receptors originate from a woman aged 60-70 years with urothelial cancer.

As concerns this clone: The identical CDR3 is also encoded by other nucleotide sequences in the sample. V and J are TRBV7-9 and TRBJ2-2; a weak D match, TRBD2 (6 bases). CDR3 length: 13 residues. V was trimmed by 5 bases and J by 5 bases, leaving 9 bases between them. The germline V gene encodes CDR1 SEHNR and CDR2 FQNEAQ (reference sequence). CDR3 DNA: TGTGCCAGCAGCGGGACTGTGACCGGGGAGCTGTTTTTT. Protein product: CASSGTVTGELFF.

The CDR3 reads CASSLGRGPSGGYTF. The CDR3 DNA follows: TGTGCCAGCAGCTTAGGACGCGGGCCTAGCGGCGGCTACACCTTC. V gene TRBV7-9 combines with J gene TRBJ1-2, with no clear D. The CDR3 is made up of 15 amino acids. V lost 1 base and J lost 8, with 17 bases in between. Germline V lookup: CDR1 SEHNR, CDR2 FQNEAQ (reference sequence). Supplemented by reference TRBV7-9 and TRBJ1-2, the full variable domain reads DTGVSQNPRHKITKRGQNVTFRCDPISEHNRLYWYRQTLGQGPEFLTYFQNEAQLEKSRLLSDRFSAERPKGSFSTLEIQRTEQGDSAMYLCASSLGRGPSGGYTFGSGTRLTVV.

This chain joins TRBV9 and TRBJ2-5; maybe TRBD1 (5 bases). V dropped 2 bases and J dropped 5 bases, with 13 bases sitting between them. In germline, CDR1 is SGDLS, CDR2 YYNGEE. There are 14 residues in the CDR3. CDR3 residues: CASSVTGIGETQYF. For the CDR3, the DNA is TGTGCCAGCAGCGTCACAGGAATCGGGGAGACCCAGTACTTC. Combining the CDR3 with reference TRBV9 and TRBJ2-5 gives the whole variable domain DSGVTQTPKHLITATGQRVTLRCSPRSGDLSVYWYQQSLDQGLQFLIQYYNGEERAKGNILERFSAQQFPDLHSELNLSSLELGDSALYFCASSVTGIGETQYFGPGTRLLVL.

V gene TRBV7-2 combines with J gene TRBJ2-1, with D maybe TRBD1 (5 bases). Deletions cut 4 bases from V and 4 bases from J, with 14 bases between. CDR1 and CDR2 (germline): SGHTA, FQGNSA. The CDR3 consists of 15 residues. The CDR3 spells CASSSRVGPYNEQFF. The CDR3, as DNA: TGTGCCAGCAGCTCCAGGGTAGGTCCATACAATGAGCAGTTCTTC.

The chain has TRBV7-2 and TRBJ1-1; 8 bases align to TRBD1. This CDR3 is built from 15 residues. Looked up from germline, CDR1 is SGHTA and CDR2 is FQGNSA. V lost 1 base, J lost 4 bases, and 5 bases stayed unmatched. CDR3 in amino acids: CASSLVPDRVTEAFF. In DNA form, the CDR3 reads TGTGCCAGCAGCTTAGTTCCGGACAGGGTCACTGAAGCTTTCTTT.

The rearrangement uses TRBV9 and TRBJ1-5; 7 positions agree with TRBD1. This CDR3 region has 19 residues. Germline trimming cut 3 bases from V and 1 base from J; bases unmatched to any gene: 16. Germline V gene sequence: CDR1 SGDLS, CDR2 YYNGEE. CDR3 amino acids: CASSALQGLMYWSNQPQHF. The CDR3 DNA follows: TGTGCCAGCAGCGCCTTACAGGGGCTAATGTATTGGAGCAATCAGCCCCAGCATTTT.

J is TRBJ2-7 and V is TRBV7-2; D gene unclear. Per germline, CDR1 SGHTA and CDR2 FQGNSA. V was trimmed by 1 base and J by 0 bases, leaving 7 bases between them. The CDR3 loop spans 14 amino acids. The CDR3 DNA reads TGTGCCAGCAGCTTAGTTTCCAGCTCCTACGAGCAGTACTTC. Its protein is CASSLVSSSYEQYF.

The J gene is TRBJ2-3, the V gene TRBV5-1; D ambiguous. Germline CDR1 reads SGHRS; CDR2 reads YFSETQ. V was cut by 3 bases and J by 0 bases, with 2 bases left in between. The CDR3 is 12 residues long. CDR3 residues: CASSSSTDTQYF. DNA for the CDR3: TGCGCCAGCAGCTCTAGCACAGATACGCAGTATTTT.

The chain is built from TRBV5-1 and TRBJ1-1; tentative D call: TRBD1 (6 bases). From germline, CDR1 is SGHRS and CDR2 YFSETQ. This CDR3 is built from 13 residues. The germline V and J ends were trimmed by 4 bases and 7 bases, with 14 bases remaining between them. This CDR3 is CASSARDTVEAFF. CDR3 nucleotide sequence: TGCGCCAGCAGCGCACGGGACACGGTTGAAGCTTTCTTT.

The CDR3 reads CASSVTLPRDRGWETQYF. CDR3 DNA: TGTGCCAGCAGCGTAACCTTACCCCGGGACAGGGGATGGGAGACCCAGTACTTC. The V call is TRBV5-5, the J call TRBJ2-5; 10 bases match TRBD1. This CDR3 is 18 amino acids long. Germline assignment: CDR1 SGHKS and CDR2 YYEKEE (reference sequence). The V segment lost 4 bases and the J segment 5 bases; nucleotides outside the gene matches: 17.

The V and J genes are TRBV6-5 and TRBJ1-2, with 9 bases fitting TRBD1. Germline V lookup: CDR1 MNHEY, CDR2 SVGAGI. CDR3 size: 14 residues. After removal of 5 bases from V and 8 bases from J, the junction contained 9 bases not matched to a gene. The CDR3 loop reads CASSRQGGMGGYTF. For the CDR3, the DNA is TGTGCCAGCAGTCGACAGGGGGGAATGGGAGGCTACACCTTC.

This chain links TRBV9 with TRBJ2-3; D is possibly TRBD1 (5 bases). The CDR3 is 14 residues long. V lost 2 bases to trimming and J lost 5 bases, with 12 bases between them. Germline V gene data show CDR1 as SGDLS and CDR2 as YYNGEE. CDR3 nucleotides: TGTGCCAGCAGCGTCATGGGGCAGGGAGATACGCAGTATTTT. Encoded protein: CASSVMGQGDTQYF.

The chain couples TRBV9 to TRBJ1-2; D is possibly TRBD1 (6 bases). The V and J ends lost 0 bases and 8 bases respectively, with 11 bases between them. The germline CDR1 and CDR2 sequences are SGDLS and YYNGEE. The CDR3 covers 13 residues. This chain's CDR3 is CASSVEAGEGYTF. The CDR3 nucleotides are TGTGCCAGCAGCGTAGAAGCAGGGGAGGGCTACACCTTC.

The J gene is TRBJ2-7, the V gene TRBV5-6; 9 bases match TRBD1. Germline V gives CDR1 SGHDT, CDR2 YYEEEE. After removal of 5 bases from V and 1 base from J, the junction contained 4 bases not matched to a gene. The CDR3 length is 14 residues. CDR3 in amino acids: CASRIGTGSYEQYF. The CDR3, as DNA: TGTGCCAGCAGGATCGGGACAGGGTCCTACGAGCAGTACTTC. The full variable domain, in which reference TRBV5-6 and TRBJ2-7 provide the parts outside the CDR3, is DAGVTQSPTHLIKTRGQQVTLRCSPKSGHDTVSWYQQALGQGPQFIFQYYEEEERQRGNFPDRFSGHQFPNYSSELNVNALLLGDSALYLCASRIGTGSYEQYFGPGTRLTVT.

CDR3 amino acids: CASSPGLAGARETQYF. The CDR3 DNA is TGTGCCAGCAGTCCGGGACTAGCGGGGGCCCGGGAGACCCAGTACTTC. The chain employs TRBV2 and TRBJ2-5; 14 bases fit TRBD2. The CDR3 sequence is 16 residues long. Looked up from germline, CDR1 is SNHLY and CDR2 is FYNNEI. V dropped 5 bases and J dropped 5; count of bases not matched to a gene: 7. Looking up the rest from reference TRBV2 and TRBJ2-5 gives the full variable domain: EPEVTQTPSHQVTQMGQEVILRCVPISNHLYFYWYRQILGQKVEFLVSFYNNEISEKSEIFDDQFSVERPDGSNFTLKIRSTKLEDSAMYFCASSPGLAGARETQYFGPGTRLLVL.

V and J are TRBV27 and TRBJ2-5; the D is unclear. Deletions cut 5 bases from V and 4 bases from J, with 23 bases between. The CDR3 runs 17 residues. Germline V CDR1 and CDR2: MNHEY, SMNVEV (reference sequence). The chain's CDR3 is CASSTEKRLARLETQYF. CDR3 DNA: TGTGCCAGCAGTACCGAAAAACGACTGGCTCGGTTAGAGACCCAGTACTTC.

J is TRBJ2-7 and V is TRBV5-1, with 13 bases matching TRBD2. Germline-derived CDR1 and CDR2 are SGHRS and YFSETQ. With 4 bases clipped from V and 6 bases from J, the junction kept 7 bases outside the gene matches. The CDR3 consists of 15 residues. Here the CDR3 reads CASSLGTSGIFEQYF. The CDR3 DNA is TGCGCCAGCAGCCTCGGGACTAGCGGGATTTTCGAGCAGTACTTC.

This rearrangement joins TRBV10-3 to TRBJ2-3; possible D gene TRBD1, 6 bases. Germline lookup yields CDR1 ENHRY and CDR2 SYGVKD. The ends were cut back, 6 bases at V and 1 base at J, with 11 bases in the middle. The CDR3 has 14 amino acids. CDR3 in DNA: TGTGCCATCAGGGACAGCGTCGGCACAGATACGCAGTATTTT. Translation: CAIRDSVGTDTQYF.

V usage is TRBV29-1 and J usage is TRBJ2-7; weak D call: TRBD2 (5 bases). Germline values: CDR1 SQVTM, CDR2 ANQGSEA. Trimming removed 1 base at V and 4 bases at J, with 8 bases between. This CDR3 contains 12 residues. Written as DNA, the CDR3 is TGCAGCGTTGAAGTTAGAGGGTACGAGCAGTACTTC. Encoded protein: CSVEVRGYEQYF.

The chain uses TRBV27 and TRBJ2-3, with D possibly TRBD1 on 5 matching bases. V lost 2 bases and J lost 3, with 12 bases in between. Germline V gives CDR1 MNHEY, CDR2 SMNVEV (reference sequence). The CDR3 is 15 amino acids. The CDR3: CASSLGASRTDTQYF. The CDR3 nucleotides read TGTGCCAGCAGTTTAGGGGCCTCGAGGACAGATACGCAGTATTTT.

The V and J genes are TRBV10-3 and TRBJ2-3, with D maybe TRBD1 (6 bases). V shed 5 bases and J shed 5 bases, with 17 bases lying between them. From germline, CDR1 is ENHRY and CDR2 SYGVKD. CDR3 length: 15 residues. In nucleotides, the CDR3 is TGTGCCATCAGTCGGGGCAGGGGAATGGTAGATACGCAGTATTTT. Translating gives CAISRGRGMVDTQYF.

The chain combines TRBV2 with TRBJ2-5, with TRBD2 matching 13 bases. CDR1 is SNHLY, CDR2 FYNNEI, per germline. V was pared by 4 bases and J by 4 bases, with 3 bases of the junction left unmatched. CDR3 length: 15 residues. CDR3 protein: CASSVLAGGRETQYF. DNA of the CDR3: TGTGCCAGCAGTGTACTAGCGGGGGGGAGAGAGACCCAGTACTTC.

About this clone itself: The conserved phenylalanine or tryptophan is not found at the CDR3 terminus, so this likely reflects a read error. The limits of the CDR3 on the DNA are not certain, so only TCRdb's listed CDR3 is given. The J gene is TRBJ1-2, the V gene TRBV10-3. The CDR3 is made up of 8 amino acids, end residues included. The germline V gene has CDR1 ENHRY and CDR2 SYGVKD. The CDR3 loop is CAISGPGK.

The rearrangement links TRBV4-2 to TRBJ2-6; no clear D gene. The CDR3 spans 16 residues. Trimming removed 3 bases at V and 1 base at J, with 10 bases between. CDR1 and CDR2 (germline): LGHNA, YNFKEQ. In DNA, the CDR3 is TGTGCCAGCAGCCACACCAGGCCGTCTGGGGCCAACGTCCTGACTTTC. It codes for CASSHTRPSGANVLTF.

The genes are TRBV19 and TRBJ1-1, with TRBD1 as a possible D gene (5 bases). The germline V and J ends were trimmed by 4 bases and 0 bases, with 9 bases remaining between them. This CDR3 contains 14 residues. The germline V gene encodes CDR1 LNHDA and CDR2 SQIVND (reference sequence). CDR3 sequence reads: CASSRQKMNTEAFF. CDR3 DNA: TGTGCCAGTAGTAGACAGAAGATGAACACTGAAGCTTTCTTT.

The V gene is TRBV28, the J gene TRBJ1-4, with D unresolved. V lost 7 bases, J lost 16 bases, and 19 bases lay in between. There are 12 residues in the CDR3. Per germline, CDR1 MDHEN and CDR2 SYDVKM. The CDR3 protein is CASTPDEGTRFF. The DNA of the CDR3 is TGTGCCAGCACCCCGGATGAGGGCACAAGGTTTTTT. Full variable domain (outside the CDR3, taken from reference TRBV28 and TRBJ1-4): DVKVTQSSRYLVKRTGEKVFLECVQDMDHENMFWYRQDPGLGLRLIYFSYDVKMKEKGDIPEGYSVSREKKERFSLILESASTNQTSMYLCASTPDEGTRFFGSGTQLSVL.

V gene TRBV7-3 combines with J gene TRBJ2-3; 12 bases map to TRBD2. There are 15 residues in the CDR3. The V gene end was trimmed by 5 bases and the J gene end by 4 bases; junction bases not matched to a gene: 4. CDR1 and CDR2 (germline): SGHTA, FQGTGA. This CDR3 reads CASSETSGGADTQYF. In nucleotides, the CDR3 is TGTGCCAGCAGCGAGACTAGCGGGGGTGCAGATACGCAGTATTTT.